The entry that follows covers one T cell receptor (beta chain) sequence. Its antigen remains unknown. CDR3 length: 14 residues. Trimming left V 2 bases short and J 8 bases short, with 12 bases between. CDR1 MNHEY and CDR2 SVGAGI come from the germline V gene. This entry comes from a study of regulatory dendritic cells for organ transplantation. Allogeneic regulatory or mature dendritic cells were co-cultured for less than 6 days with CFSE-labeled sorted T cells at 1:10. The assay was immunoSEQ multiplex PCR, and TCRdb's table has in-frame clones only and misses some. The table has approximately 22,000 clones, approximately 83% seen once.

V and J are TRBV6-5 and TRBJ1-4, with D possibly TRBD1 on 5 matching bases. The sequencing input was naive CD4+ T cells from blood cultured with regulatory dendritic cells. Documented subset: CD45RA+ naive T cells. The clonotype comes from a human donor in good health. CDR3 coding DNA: TGTGCCAGCAGTTACAAGGGCAGGGACGAAAAACTGTTTTTT. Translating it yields CASSYKGRDEKLFF.